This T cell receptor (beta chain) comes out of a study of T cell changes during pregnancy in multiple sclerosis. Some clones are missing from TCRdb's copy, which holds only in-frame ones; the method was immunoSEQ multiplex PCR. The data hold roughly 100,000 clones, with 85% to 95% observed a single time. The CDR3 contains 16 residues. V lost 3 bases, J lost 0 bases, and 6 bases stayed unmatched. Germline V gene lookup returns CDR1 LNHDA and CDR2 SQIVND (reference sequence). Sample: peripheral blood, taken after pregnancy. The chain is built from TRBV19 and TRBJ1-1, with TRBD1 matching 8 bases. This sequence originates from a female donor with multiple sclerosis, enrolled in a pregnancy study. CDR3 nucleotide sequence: TGTGCCAGTAGTATCAGGTTGACAGGGGTGAACACTGAAGCTTTCTTT. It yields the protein CASSIRLTGVNTEAFF.